Included here is one TCR beta chain sequence, with context. The antigen is not known. Flow cytometry had shown expanded CD8+CD57+ cells in the patients chosen for sequencing. Severe acquired aplastic anemia was present in every patient. The data stem from a study of CD8+CD57+ T cells in acquired aplastic anemia. Whole-study context: Roughly 3.2 ug was the average amount of DNA from sorted CD4+ and CD8+ cells. The study, taken as a whole, reports: A significant difference in CD8+ Simpson's diversity between patients and controls was not found.

From germline, CDR1 is SGHRS and CDR2 YFSETQ. This CDR3 has 14 residues. V lost 4 bases, J lost 1 base, and 11 bases lay in between. Investigators profiled TCR beta VDJ and CDR3 from genomic DNA template. MiXCR, applied by TCRdb to the reads, yields one record per CDR3 protein. The sample has around 290,000 distinct CDR3 sequences; roughly 61% are singletons. The sample was sorted CD4+, CD8+, or CD8+CD57+ T cells (not recorded which) from PBMCs. The TCR originated in a human donor with aplastic anemia. The rearrangement uses TRBV5-1 and TRBJ1-1; the D gene is possibly TRBD1 (5 bases). The CDR3 DNA reads TGCGCCAGCAGCACACAGGTTGGGAACACTGAAGCTTTCTTT. This encodes CASSTQVGNTEAFF.